In its sample, the clone carrying this TCR beta chain was seen once. This entry is derived from a study of blood T cell repertoires in COVID-19. Across the whole study: There were acute and convalescent COVID-19 samples, and they came from the United States, Italy and Spain. T cells, B-cell-depleted T cells, or PBMCs supplied cDNA or gDNA.

The germline CDR1 and CDR2 sequences are SEHNR and FQNEAQ (reference sequence). V shed 2 bases and J 5 bases; nucleotides not matched to a gene: 6. This CDR3 is built from 16 residues. In the source study's methods: The assay estimated nucleated cells by amplifying reference gene primers. Sequencing used immunoSEQ multiplex PCR; TCRdb keeps in-frame clones, though not all of them. V, J and clone size reflect that table, while D and trimming were determined from the DNA. Among about 280,000 clones listed, just over 85% were seen once. The gene calls are TRBV7-9 and TRBJ2-5; 12 bases fit TRBD1. This TCR derives from a young woman with active or convalescent COVID-19. Sequenced material: peripheral blood. Written as DNA, the CDR3 is TGTGCCAGCAGCTTATCCTGGGACAGGGGGCCTGAGACCCAGTACTTC. It encodes CASSLSWDRGPETQYF.